This T cell receptor beta chain was identified in a study of T cell responses to AZD1222 COVID-19 vaccine (dated by TCRdb to about 2021). With regard to the full study: AZD1222 recipients given second doses at about 4 weeks or at about 12 weeks were pooled, since spike-specific TCR depth and breadth were not found to differ between the two schedules. A total of more than 230 trial participants underwent TCR sequencing, of whom some 210 received two doses of AZD1222 and around 25 received two doses of the MenACWY control vaccine. Trial participants were enrolled by age into subgroups of 18-55, 56-69 and 70-plus years, and around 150, 29 and 61 TCR-sequenced participants, respectively, were included in these subgroups. What the research found in general, with its limitations: In the small 56-69-year group, the increase in depth fell short of significance, most likely because of low power. Participants were mostly white British and included more females than males, and it was suggested by the authors that clonal diversity may have been underestimated. Because no day 14 peak-response samples were available, repertoires were characterized only after the peak T cell response. Spike-specific TCR breadth and depth rose significantly after two AZD1222 doses compared with day 0 and with MenACWY recipients. CD4 TCRs associated with the vaccine covered the entire spike protein, and the dominant responses were in regions 160-218 and 743-854. Only six or seven AZD1222 recipients were SARS-CoV-2 seropositive at baseline, limiting conclusions about previously exposed vaccinees. Epitopes outside the regions mutated in the B.1.351 and B.1.1.7 variants were reportedly recognized by nearly half of the unique spike-specific TCRs.

What this sample's time point label stands for: baseline before first vaccination. Samples from vaccinated people were obtained from the UK trials COV001 and COV002, which included a single-blind randomized controlled phase 2/3 trial of AZD1222 (ChAdOx1 nCoV-19) in healthy adults. For TCRbeta chain sequencing, PBMC samples were collected from trial participants at day 0 and at day 28 after the second dose. The CDR3 contains 18 residues, cysteine and phenylalanine counted. Of the read, only the CDR3 DNA is kept; its 54 bases are in frame from base 1. V and J are trimmed by 5 bases and 3 bases, and the gene matches miss 15 bases of the junction. CDR1 and CDR2 are drawn from the germline V gene (reference sequence): MNHEY, SMNVEV. The CDR3 regions of human TCRbeta chains were analyzed by immunosequencing. The authors' analysis ran thus. Repertoire TCRs were matched against a reference library of SARS-CoV-2-specific TCRs generated with the MIRA antigen-specificity platform. Breadth meant the fraction of unique TCRs that were SARS-CoV-2-associated, whereas depth meant the fraction of total T cells that were SARS-CoV-2-associated. Using the MIRA data, every spike-specific TCR was mapped to the spike region that the TCR reacted to and assigned to either a CD4 or a CD8 class. Log10-transformed breadth and depth values were compared by one-way ANOVA with Sidak's multiple comparisons tests. TCRdb stores this immuneACCESS table with in-frame sequences only. Part of the clones is absent; in the studies checked, under half of the shortfall reflects unresolved V genes, and no reason is known for the rest. For V, J and clone size, that table is used; D and trimming come from the DNA. The sample profile shows tens of thousands of clones; over 80% of them were found once. About 50% of the sample is held by the ten biggest clonotypes.

This clone has a count of ten or more. Its binding antigen is unknown. Base qualities are missing; no much larger clone stands one base away. Material: peripheral blood, obtained on day 0 of AZD1222 vaccination. The receptor chain draws on TRBV27 and TRBJ2-2; a stretch of 7 junction bases matches TRBD1. This clonotype was sampled from an adult in good health. CDR3 protein: CASSPTPRQGLDTGELFF. The base sequence is TGTGCCAGCAGTCCCACACCGAGACAGGGTTTGGACACCGGGGAGCTGTTTTTT.